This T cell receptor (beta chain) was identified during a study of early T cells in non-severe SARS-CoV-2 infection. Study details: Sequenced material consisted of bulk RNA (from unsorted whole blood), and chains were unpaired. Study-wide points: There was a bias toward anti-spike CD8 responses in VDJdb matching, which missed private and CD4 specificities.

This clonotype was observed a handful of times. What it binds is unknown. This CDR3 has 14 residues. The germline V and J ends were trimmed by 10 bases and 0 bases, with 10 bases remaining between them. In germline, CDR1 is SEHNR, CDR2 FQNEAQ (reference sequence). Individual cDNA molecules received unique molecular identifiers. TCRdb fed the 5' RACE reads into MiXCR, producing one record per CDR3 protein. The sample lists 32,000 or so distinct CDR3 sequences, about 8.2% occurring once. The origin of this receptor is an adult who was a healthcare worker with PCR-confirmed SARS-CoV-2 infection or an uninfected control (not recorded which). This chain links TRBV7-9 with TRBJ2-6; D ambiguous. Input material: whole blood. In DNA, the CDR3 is TGTGCCATGGAACAGAACTCTGGGGCCAACGTCCTGACTTTC. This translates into CAMEQNSGANVLTF.